This is a list of T cell receptor beta chains from one sample in a study of beta chain features in type 1 diabetes. The repertoire was sequenced with immunoSEQ multiplex PCR; TCRdb's copy has only in-frame clones and lacks some. The table includes a few hundred thousand clones, approximately 16% detected once. Sample: naive CD4+ T cells from blood. Source of these receptors: a man younger than 45 with type 1 diabetes. Both conserved end residues are part of each CDR3. D genes are given only for firm matches. A clone size is listed for some rows: how often the clone was seen (once, few, many), or a class if it is expanded.

V,D,size,J,DNA,CDR3
TRBV30,TRBD1,few,TRBJ2-5,TGTGCCTGGAGTCAACTCCCCCACAGGGGGCTTCAAGAGACCCAGTACTTC,CAWSQLPHRGLQETQYF
TRBV30,TRBD1,.,TRBJ2-2,TGTGCCTGGACCTTCCCGGGACAGGGGGCGAAATCGAACACCGGGGAGCTGTTTTTT,CAWTFPGQGAKSNTGELFF
TRBV9,.,few,TRBJ2-3,TGTGCCAGCAGCGTATACGGGACAGATACGCAGTATTTT,CASSVYGTDTQYF
TRBV15,.,few,TRBJ2-7,TGTGCCACCAGCAGAGATCAGGTCCGGGCCTACGAGCAGTACTTC,CATSRDQVRAYEQYF
TRBV10-3,.,few,TRBJ1-5,TGTGCCATCAGTGAGTCCATTAAGCAGCCCCAGCATTTT,CAISESIKQPQHF
TRBV6-6,.,.,TRBJ2-5,TGTGCCAGCAGCCGAGATACGGCCCAGTACTTC,CASSRDTAQYF
TRBV28,TRBD2,.,TRBJ2-3,TGTGCCAGCAGTTTAGTTGGGACTAGCGGGACAACAGATACGCAGTATTTT,CASSLVGTSGTTDTQYF
TRBV4-3,TRBD2,.,TRBJ2-3,TGCGCCAGCAGCCAAGTTTGGGGAGGGGGCACAGATACGCAGTATTTT,CASSQVWGGGTDTQYF
TRBV28,TRBD1,few,TRBJ2-3,TGTGCCAGCAGTAAGGGACAGGGCACAGATACGCAGTATTTT,CASSKGQGTDTQYF
TRBV4-2,TRBD1,few,TRBJ2-7,TGTGCCAGCAGCCTCAGTGGGACAGGGGACAACGAGCAGTACTTC,CASSLSGTGDNEQYF
TRBV4-3,.,.,TRBJ1-5,TGCGCCAGCAGCCAAGATGGGGGTGGCAATCAGCCCCAGCATTTT,CASSQDGGGNQPQHF
TRBV2,.,.,TRBJ2-1,TGTGCCAGCAGTGGCCGACGCAGCTCCTACAATGAGCAGTTCTTC,CASSGRRSSYNEQFF
TRBV29-1,.,few,TRBJ1-1,TGCAGCGTTGAAAGACGGTTGAACACTGAAGCTTTCTTT,CSVERRLNTEAFF
TRBV29-1,.,few,TRBJ2-7,TGCAGCGTTGCAGGGCTCATCGACGAGCAGTACTTC,CSVAGLIDEQYF
TRBV7-2,.,.,TRBJ2-7,TGTGCCAGCAGCTTAGGACTCGAATCCGACGAGCAGTACTTC,CASSLGLESDEQYF
TRBV27,.,few,TRBJ2-4,TGTGCCAGCAGTTTAGGGGGAGGATCAGAGATTCAGTACTTC,CASSLGGGSEIQYF
TRBV10-3,.,few,TRBJ2-2,TGTGCCATCAGTGGGACCCTCACTAGCAGGACCGGGGAGCTGTTTTTT,CAISGTLTSRTGELFF
TRBV13,.,few,TRBJ2-5,TGTGCCAGCAGCCTCGGGCAGTATGGGACCCAGTACTTC,CASSLGQYGTQYF
TRBV29-1,TRBD2,.,TRBJ2-4,TGCAGCGTTGAAGATCCCTGGGGTATACAGCGGGACCCGCGAAACATTCAGTACTTC,CSVEDPWGIQRDPRNIQYF
TRBV30,TRBD2,few,TRBJ2-1,TGTGCCTGGAGTGTTAGAAGGACTAGTCCCTACAATGAGCAGTTCTTC,CAWSVRRTSPYNEQFF
TRBV4-1,TRBD1,.,TRBJ2-7,TGCGCCAGCAGCCAACAGACCGGGACAGGGTTCACCTACGAGCAGTACTTC,CASSQQTGTGFTYEQYF
TRBV2,.,few,TRBJ2-7,TGTGCCAGCAGTGAAGTGTACGAGCAGTACTTC,CASSEVYEQYF